This T cell receptor (beta chain) was sequenced during a study of Ad26.COV2.S vaccination and SARS-CoV-2 variants listed by TCRdb under 2021. Describing the broader study: Sequencing of the TCRbeta repertoire served to evaluate the specificity and breadth of SARS-CoV-2-reactive T cell receptors following Ad26.COV2.S vaccination. A total of some 30 samples were included in the TCR-sequenced set, comprising roughly 19 Ad26.COV2.S vaccine recipients, 5 placebo recipients and 8 SARS-CoV-2 convalescent individuals.

In regard to this clone: Its antigen is still unknown. No base-level quality is on record; no much larger clone is a single base apart.

Broader findings and caveats from the paper: After vaccination, substantial breadth of spike-specific CD8+ and CD4+ T cell responses was reported. Higher spike-specific TCR breadth was observed in Ad26.COV2.S recipients than in placebo recipients (P = 0.0014). Vaccine and placebo recipients had similar non-spike TCR breadth, a finding consistent with the vaccine containing only spike. The authors noted that the TCR breadth and depth analyses may have underestimated total T cell responses.

This specimen's time point label, interpreted: individuals recovered from natural SARS-CoV-2 infection. The immunoSEQ Assay was the method used to sequence TCRbeta CDR3 regions. After extraction, genomic DNA underwent amplification by bias-controlled multiplex PCR, followed by high-throughput sequencing. The paper's data handling went like this. Collapsing and filtering of sequences were performed to quantify the absolute abundance of each unique TCRbeta CDR3 region. T cell fraction was estimated by normalizing TCRbeta template counts to usable DNA, with usable DNA measured through amplification of reference genes found in all nucleated cells. Repertoire TCRs were annotated as SARS-CoV-2-specific when V gene, CDR3 amino acid sequence and J gene were exactly matched to a known reactive TCR set. The reference SARS-CoV-2 TCR set was obtained from MIRA and was filtered for enrichment in COVID-19-positive ImmuneCODE repertoires, whereby public or cross-reactive TCRs were removed. Based on the MIRA antigens, annotated TCRs were further analysed at the level of specific ORF or position within ORF. Breadth was defined as annotated unique rearrangements over total unique productive rearrangements; depth was the summed frequency of those rearrangements. TCR breadth was compared between groups using two-sided Wilcoxon rank-sum tests. TCRdb took over this immuneACCESS table, retaining in-frame rearrangements with V and J assigned. Such tables are incomplete; in checked studies, under half of the missing clones stem from an unresolved V gene, and the remainder is unexplained. The D gene and trimming were derived from the DNA, and the V and J assignments and clone size from that table. The sample table holds around 370,000 clones, of which roughly 94% were seen once. The ten largest account for 3.9% of the sample.

The CDR3 runs 13 amino acids, cysteine and phenylalanine included. Only the CDR3 portion is preserved as DNA: 39 bases, with reading frame beginning at the first base. The germline V gene gives CDR1 as SGHDT and CDR2 as YYEEEE. Trimming costs V 4 bases and J 8 bases, and their ends lie 15 bases apart. The sequences come from peripheral blood, collected after recovery from COVID-19. Recombination connected TRBV5-6 to TRBJ1-2; no D gene is confidently identified. The TCR originated in a human donor who had recovered from COVID-19. The CDR3 is CASSLNDLGGYTF. The DNA is as follows: TGTGCCAGCAGCCTCAATGACCTGGGGGGCTACACCTTC.